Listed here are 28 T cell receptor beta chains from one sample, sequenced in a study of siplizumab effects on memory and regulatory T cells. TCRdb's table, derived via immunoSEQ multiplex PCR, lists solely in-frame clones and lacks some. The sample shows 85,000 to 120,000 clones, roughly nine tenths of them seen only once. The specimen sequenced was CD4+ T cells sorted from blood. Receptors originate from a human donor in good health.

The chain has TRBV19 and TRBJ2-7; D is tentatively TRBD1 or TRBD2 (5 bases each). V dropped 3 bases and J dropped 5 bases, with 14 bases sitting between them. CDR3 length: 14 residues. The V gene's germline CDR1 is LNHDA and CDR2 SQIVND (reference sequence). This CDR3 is CASSMTGPINEQYF. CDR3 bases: TGTGCCAGTAGTATGACGGGACCGATAAACGAGCAGTACTTC.

This CDR3 is CASSGDSWFF. The CDR3 DNA is TGTGCCAGCTCCGGGGACTCTTGGTTCTTC. The chain links TRBV28 to TRBJ2-1; D possibly corresponds to TRBD2 (6 bases). The V end was cut by 8 bases, the J end by 15 bases, with 14 bases between. This CDR3 has 10 residues. Germline CDR1 MDHEN, CDR2 SYDVKM.

CDR3 bases: TGTGCCAGCAGCGCGAGGAGGGGGAGCCTCAGGGGCTACACCTTC. It encodes CASSARRGSLRGYTF. The V call is TRBV9, the J call TRBJ1-2; D is possibly TRBD1 (6 bases). Germline lookup yields CDR1 SGDLS and CDR2 YYNGEE. CDR3 size: 15 residues. Deletions cut 3 bases from V and 8 bases from J, with 20 bases between.

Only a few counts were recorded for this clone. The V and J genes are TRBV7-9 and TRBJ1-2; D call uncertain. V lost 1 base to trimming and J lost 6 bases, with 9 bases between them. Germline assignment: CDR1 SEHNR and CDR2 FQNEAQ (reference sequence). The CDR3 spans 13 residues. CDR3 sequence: CASSLDAGDGYTF. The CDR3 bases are TGTGCCAGCAGCTTAGACGCGGGAGATGGCTACACCTTC.

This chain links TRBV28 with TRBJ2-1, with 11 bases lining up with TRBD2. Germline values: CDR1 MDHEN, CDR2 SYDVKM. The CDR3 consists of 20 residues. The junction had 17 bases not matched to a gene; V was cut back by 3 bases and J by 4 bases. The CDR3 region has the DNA TGTGCCAGCAGTTTGTTTAGGGCCCTCCGACTAGCGGGATTTTACAATGAGCAGTTCTTC. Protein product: CASSLFRALRLAGFYNEQFF.

CDR3 region: CASSFMGGSYNEQFF. CDR3 DNA: TGTGCCAGCTCGTTTATGGGCGGATCTTACAATGAGCAGTTCTTC. The chain recombines TRBV19 with TRBJ2-1; D gene unclear. V lost 9 bases, J lost 4 bases, and 19 bases lay in between. The CDR3 runs 15 residues. CDR1 is LNHDA and CDR2 is SQIVND in the germline V gene (reference sequence).

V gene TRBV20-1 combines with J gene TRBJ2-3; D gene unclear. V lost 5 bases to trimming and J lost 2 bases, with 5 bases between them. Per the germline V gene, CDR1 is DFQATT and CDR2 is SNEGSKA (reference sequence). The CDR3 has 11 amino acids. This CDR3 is CSAGYTDTQYF. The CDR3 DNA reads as TGCAGTGCTGGCTACACAGATACGCAGTATTTT.

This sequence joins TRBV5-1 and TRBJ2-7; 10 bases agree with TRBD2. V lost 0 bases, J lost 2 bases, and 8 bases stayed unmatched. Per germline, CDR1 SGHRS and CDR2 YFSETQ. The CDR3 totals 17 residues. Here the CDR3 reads CASSLVAGGRMPYEQYF. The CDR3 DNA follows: TGCGCCAGCAGCTTGGTAGCGGGAGGTCGAATGCCCTACGAGCAGTACTTC.

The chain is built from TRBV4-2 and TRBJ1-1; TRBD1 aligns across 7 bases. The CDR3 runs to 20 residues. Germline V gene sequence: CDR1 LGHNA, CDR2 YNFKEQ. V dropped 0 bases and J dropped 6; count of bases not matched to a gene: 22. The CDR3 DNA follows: TGTGCCAGCAGCCAAGATCTCGGGTCCACAGGGGCCGGGCTTGGGGCTGAAGCTTTCTTT. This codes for CASSQDLGSTGAGLGAEAFF.

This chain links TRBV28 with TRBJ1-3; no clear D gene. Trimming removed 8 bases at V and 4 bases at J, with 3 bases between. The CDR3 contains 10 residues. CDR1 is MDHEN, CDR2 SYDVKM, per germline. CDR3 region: CASQGNTIYF. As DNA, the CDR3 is TGTGCCAGCCAGGGAAACACCATATATTTT. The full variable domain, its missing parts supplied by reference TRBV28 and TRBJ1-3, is DVKVTQSSRYLVKRTGEKVFLECVQDMDHENMFWYRQDPGLGLRLIYFSYDVKMKEKGDIPEGYSVSREKKERFSLILESASTNQTSMYLCASQGNTIYFGEGSWLTVV.

The CDR3 DNA is TGTGCCAGCAGTCAAGAGGGACTTTACACAGATACGCAGTATTTT. Its protein is CASSQEGLYTDTQYF. The V call is TRBV7-9, the J call TRBJ2-3; D perhaps matches TRBD2 (6 bases). This CDR3 has 15 amino acids. Per the germline V gene, CDR1 is SEHNR and CDR2 is FQNEAQ (reference sequence). With 6 bases removed from V and 2 bases from J, the gap between germline ends came to 15 bases.

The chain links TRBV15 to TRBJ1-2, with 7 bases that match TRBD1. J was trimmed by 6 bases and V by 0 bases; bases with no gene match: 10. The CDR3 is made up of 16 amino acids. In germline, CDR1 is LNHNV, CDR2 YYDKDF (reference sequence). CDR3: CATSRENLGQGDGYTF. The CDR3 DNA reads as TGTGCCACCAGCAGAGAAAATTTGGGGCAGGGGGATGGCTACACCTTC.

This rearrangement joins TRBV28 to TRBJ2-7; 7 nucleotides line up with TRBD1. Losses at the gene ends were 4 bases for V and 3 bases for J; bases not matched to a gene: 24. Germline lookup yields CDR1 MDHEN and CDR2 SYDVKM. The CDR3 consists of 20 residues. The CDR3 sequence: CASSYPLGRGLLVDLYEQYF. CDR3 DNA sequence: TGTGCCAGCAGTTACCCCCTAGGTAGGGGGCTGCTAGTCGACCTCTACGAGCAGTACTTC.

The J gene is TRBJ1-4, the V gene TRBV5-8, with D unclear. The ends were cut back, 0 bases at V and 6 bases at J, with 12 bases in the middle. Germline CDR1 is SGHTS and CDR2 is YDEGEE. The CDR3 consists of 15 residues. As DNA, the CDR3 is TGTGCCAGCAGCTTGGCCGGAGAGGTGGATGAAAAACTGTTTTTT. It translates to CASSLAGEVDEKLFF.

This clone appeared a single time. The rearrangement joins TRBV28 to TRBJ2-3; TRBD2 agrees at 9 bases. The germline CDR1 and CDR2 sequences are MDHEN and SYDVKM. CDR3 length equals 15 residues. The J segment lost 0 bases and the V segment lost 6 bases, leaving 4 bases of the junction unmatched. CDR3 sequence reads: CASRSSGTSTDTQYF. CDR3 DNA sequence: TGTGCCAGCAGGTCTAGCGGGACGAGCACAGATACGCAGTATTTT.

CDR3 DNA: TGTGCCAGCAGCTTATGGCGTTTGGGGACAGGGGGCAATGAGCAGTTCTTC. Encoded protein: CASSLWRLGTGGNEQFF. This chain links TRBV7-8 with TRBJ2-1, with 11 bases identical to TRBD1. V dropped 2 bases and J dropped 6; count of bases not matched to a gene: 9. This CDR3 comprises 17 residues. The V gene's germline CDR1 is SGHVS and CDR2 FQNEAQ.

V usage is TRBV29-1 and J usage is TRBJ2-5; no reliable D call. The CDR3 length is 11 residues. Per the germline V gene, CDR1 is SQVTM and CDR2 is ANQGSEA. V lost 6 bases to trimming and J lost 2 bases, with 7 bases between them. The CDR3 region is CSVTPQETQYF. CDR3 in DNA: TGCAGCGTAACACCACAAGAGACCCAGTACTTC.

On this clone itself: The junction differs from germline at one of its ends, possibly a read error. The CDR3: CASRLVAIAGAEFYEQYF. CDR3 in DNA: TGCGCCAGCAGGTTGGTGGCCATAGCGGGAGCGGAATTCTACGAGCAGTACTTC. This chain joins TRBV5-1 and TRBJ2-7; 9 bases match TRBD2. The CDR3 covers 18 residues. Germline V lookup: CDR1 SGHRS, CDR2 YFSETQ.

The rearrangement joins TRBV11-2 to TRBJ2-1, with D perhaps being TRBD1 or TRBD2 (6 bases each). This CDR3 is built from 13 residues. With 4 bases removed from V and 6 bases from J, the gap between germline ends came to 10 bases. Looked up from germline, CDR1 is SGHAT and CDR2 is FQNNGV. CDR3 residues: CASSYGGGNEQFF. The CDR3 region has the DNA TGTGCCAGCAGCTATGGAGGGGGCAATGAGCAGTTCTTC.

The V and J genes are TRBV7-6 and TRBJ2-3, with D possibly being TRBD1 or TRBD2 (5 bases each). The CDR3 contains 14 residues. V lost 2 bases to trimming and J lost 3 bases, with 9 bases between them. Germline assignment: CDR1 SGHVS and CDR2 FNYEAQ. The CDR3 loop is CASSLMWGTDTQYF. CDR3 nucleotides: TGTGCCAGCAGCTTAATGTGGGGGACAGATACGCAGTATTTT.

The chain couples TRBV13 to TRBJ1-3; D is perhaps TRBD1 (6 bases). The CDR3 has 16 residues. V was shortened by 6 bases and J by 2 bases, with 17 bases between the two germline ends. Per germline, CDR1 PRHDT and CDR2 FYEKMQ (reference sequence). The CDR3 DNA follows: TGTGCCAGCAGTGAACAGGGCAACGTTGCTGGAAACACCATATATTTT. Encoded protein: CASSEQGNVAGNTIYF. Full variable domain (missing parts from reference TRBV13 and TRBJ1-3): AAGVIQSPRHLIKEKRETATLKCYPIPRHDTVYWYQQGPGQDPQFLISFYEKMQSDKGSIPDRFSAQQFSDYHSELNMSSLELGDSALYFCASSEQGNVAGNTIYFGEGSWLTVV.

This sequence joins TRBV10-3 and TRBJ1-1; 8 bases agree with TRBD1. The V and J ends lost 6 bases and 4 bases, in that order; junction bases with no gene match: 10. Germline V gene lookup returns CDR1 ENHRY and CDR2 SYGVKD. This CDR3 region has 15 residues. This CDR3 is CAIRNLGQGSTEAFF. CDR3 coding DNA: TGTGCCATCAGGAACCTCGGACAGGGAAGCACTGAAGCTTTCTTT.

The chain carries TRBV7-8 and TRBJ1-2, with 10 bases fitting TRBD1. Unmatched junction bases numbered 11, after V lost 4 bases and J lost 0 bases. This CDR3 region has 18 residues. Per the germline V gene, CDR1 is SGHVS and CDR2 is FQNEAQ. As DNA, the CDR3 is TGTGCCAGCAGCTCGTCACGGACAGGGGGAAAAGCTAACTATGGCTACACCTTC. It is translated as CASSSSRTGGKANYGYTF.

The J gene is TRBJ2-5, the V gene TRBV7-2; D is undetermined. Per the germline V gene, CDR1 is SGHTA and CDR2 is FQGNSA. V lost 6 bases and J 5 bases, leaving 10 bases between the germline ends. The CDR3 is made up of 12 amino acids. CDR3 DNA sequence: TGTGCCAGCAGAAGAAGGGTGGAGACCCAGTACTTC. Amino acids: CASRRRVETQYF.

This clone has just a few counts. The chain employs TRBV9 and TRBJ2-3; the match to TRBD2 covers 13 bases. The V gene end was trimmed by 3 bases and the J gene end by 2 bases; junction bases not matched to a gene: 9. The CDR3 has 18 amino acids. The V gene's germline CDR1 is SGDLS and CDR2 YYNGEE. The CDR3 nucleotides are TGTGCCAGCAGCGCCGGGACTAGCGGGACCCTGAACACAGATACGCAGTATTTT. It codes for CASSAGTSGTLNTDTQYF. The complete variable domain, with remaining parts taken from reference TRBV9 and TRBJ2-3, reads DSGVTQTPKHLITATGQRVTLRCSPRSGDLSVYWYQQSLDQGLQFLIQYYNGEERAKGNILERFSAQQFPDLHSELNLSSLELGDSALYFCASSAGTSGTLNTDTQYFGPGTRLTVL.

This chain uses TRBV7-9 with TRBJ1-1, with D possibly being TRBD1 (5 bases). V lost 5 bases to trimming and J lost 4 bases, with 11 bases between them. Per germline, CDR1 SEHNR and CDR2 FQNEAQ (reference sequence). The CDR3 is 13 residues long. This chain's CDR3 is CASSVMGGTEAFF. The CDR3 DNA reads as TGTGCCAGCAGCGTTATGGGGGGCACTGAAGCTTTCTTT.

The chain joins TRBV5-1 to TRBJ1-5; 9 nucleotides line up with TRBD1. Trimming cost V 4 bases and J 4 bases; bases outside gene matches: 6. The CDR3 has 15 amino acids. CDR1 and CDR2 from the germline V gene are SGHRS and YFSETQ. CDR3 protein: CASSTGTGRNQPQHF. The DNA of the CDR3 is TGCGCCAGCAGCACCGGGACAGGGAGAAATCAGCCCCAGCATTTT.

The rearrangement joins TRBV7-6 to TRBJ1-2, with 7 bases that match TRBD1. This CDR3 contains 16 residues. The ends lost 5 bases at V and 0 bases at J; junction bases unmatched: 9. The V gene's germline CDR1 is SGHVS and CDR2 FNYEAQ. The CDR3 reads CASSTLGQRANYGYTF. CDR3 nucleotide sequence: TGTGCCAGCAGCACCTTGGGACAGAGAGCTAACTATGGCTACACCTTC.